This record looks at one T cell receptor (beta chain) sequence and its context. The data belong to a study of control samples from healthy donors and cancer patients. V lost 4 bases to trimming and J lost 2 bases; unmatched junction nucleotides: 4. This CDR3 region has 14 residues. CDR1 is MNHEY, CDR2 SMNVEV, per germline (reference sequence). Some clones are missing from TCRdb's copy, which holds only in-frame ones; the method was immunoSEQ multiplex PCR. The sample includes a few hundred thousand clones, over 75% of them seen just once. Material for sequencing was PBMCs. The TCR comes from a middle-aged man with head and neck cancer. The chain recombines TRBV27 with TRBJ2-7; 8 bases are shared with TRBD1. Here the CDR3 reads CASSSTGVPYEQYF. The CDR3 DNA reads TGTGCCAGCAGTTCGACAGGGGTTCCCTACGAGCAGTACTTC.